The clone carrying this TCR beta chain has a handful of counts. The antigen remains unidentified. The record originates from a study of T cells in Graves' hyperthyroidism and ophthalmopathy. Study findings and constraints: Most thyroid clonotypes expanded above 0.001 were also detected in blood.

Not enrolled were patients with uncontrolled infection, other autoimmune disease, pregnancy or lactation. Per the germline V gene, CDR1 is MNHNS and CDR2 is SASEGT. The CDR3 has 12 amino acids. With 6 bases removed from V and 3 bases from J, the gap between germline ends came to 8 bases. Regions amplified from RNA transcripts were the TCR beta CDR3 regions. Using the HTBI primer set, a first-round RT-PCR was run on the TCR CDR3. MiXCR, run by TCRdb on the multiplex PCR reads, gives a single entry per CDR3 protein. The sample contains some 740,000 distinct CDR3 sequences, around 13% of which appear only once.

The sequence was collected from a woman in her late teens or twenties with Graves' hyperthyroidism. The sequenced material came from blood. This sequence joins TRBV6-1 and TRBJ1-2; D is unresolved. CDR3 residues: CASRSRDYGYTF. CDR3 DNA sequence: TGTGCCAGCAGGAGCCGGGACTATGGCTACACCTTC.